The 27 T cell receptor beta chains below come from one sample, sequenced in a study of blood T cells in healthy people across ages. The second PCR ran about 6 to 11 cycles with a sample-barcoded 5' primer and J-beta primers. A single record per CDR3 protein comes from TCRdb applying MiXCR to the 5' RACE reads. The sample lists 650,000 to 800,000 distinct CDR3 sequences, 40% to 50% occurring once. The sample was blood. The receptors were gathered from a man between 60 and 75 years old in good health.

This clonotype was observed a handful of times. The chain combines TRBV4-1 with TRBJ2-5; D unresolved. V was shortened by 1 base and J by 11 bases, with 20 bases between the two germline ends. The CDR3 runs 15 residues. In germline, CDR1 is MGHRA, CDR2 YSYEKL. The CDR3 nucleotides are TGCGCCAGCAGCCAAGGCTGGGGTTCCTACAATGAGCAGTACTTC. It yields the protein CASSQGWGSYNEQYF.

The V and J genes are TRBV2 and TRBJ2-2; 7 nucleotides align to TRBD2. V lost 8 bases to trimming and J lost 2 bases; unmatched junction nucleotides: 8. The CDR3 runs to 15 residues. Germline-derived CDR1 and CDR2 are SNHLY and FYNNEI. CDR3: CASRRREGNTGELFF. DNA for the CDR3: TGTGCCAGCCGGCGCAGGGAGGGAAACACCGGGGAGCTGTTTTTT.

About this clonotype: One junction end disagrees with the germline gene, perhaps due to a read error. The chain combines TRBV7-2 with TRBJ2-5; TRBD1 matches at 8 bases. Germline-derived CDR1 and CDR2 are SGHTA and FQGNSA. This CDR3 has 13 residues. The CDR3 is CAGSRGQVETQYF. CDR3 in DNA: TGTGCCGGCAGCCGGGGACAGGTGGAGACCCAGTACTTC.

The table lists this clonotype with many counts. The chain carries TRBV14 and TRBJ2-7; weak D call: TRBD1 (6 bases). V lost 4 bases, J lost 4 bases, and 11 bases lay in between. Germline CDR1 SGHDN, CDR2 FVKESK. The CDR3 loop spans 13 amino acids. CDR3 in amino acids: CASSPYGQYEQYF. The CDR3 DNA sequence: TGTGCCAGCAGCCCATACGGACAGTACGAGCAGTACTTC.

There are a few counts of this clonotype. The CDR3 bases are TGCAGCGTTGTAGTTTTGTTGGGCAGTGGATACAATGAGCAGTTCTTC. Translated, it gives CSVVVLLGSGYNEQFF. The V call is TRBV29-1, the J call TRBJ2-1; D not certain. The CDR3 length is 16 residues. Germline V CDR1 and CDR2: SQVTM, ANQGSEA. Deletions cut 4 bases from V and 4 bases from J, with 20 bases between.

The chain has TRBV20-1 and TRBJ2-3, with 10 bases that match TRBD2. CDR1 and CDR2 (germline): DFQATT, SNEGSKA (reference sequence). The CDR3 length is 15 residues. The V and J ends lost 3 bases and 0 bases, in that order; junction bases with no gene match: 3. The CDR3 loop is CSASLAGASTDTQYF. CDR3 DNA: TGCAGTGCTAGTCTAGCGGGGGCTAGCACAGATACGCAGTATTTT.

As for this clonotype: A much bigger clone sits one base away, suggesting this may be a read error. The chain links TRBV25-1 to TRBJ2-7; 9 bases line up with TRBD1. The germline V gene has CDR1 MGHDK and CDR2 SYGVNS. With 1 base clipped from V and 7 bases from J, the junction kept 17 bases outside the gene matches. The CDR3 has 18 residues. CDR3 amino acids: CASSELTGGSSSYNEQYF. The CDR3 DNA is TGTGCCAGCAGTGAATTGACAGGGGGAAGCAGCTCCTACAATGAGCAGTACTTC.

The chain couples TRBV5-1 to TRBJ2-3, with TRBD1 as a possible D gene (6 bases). The CDR3 is made up of 17 amino acids. Deletions cut 0 bases from V and 0 bases from J, with 14 bases between. The germline V gene encodes CDR1 SGHRS and CDR2 YFSETQ. The CDR3 DNA follows: TGCGCCAGCAGCTTGGGGATGACAGGCTTTAGCACAGATACGCAGTATTTT. Its protein product is CASSLGMTGFSTDTQYF.

This clonotype was seen only a few times. The V and J genes are TRBV12-3 or TRBV12-4 and TRBJ2-1; D might be TRBD1 (5 bases). This CDR3 comprises 15 residues. Trimming removed 5 bases at V and 0 bases at J, with 11 bases between. For the CDR3, the DNA is TGTGCCAGCAGTCCCAGGGTAGGCTCCTACAATGAGCAGTTCTTC. Translating gives CASSPRVGSYNEQFF.

This clonotype was detected once. The chain couples TRBV29-1 to TRBJ2-7; 8 bases are a match to TRBD1. The last part of the DNA fits TRBJ2-5 better; the J call may be wrong. The CDR3 spans 13 residues. Germline CDR1 and CDR2: SQVTM and ANQGSEA. CDR3: CSYNRGTPETQYF. The DNA for the CDR3 is TGCAGCTACAACAGGGGGACCCCGGAGACCCAGTACTTC.

The CDR3 DNA reads TGTGCCACCAGTGATAATAATGAGCAGTTCTTC. This translates into CATSDNNEQFF. The chain combines TRBV24-1 with TRBJ2-1; D remains ambiguous. The germline V and J ends were trimmed by 3 bases and 7 bases, with 3 bases remaining between them. CDR3 size: 11 residues. Germline lookup yields CDR1 KGHDR and CDR2 SFDVKD.

The sample holds a few counts of this clonotype. V and J are TRBV6-2 or TRBV6-3 and TRBJ1-5; D call uncertain. V was clipped by 8 bases and J by 0 bases, with 8 bases between them. Germline V CDR1 and CDR2: MNHEY, SVGEGT. This CDR3 contains 13 residues. The CDR3 region is CASQRDSNQPQHF. In DNA, the CDR3 is TGTGCCAGCCAAAGGGATAGCAATCAGCCCCAGCATTTT.

This clonotype was detected a few times. The chain links TRBV6-6 to TRBJ2-7; a weak D match, TRBD2 (7 bases). Trimming took off 6 bases at V and 4 bases at J, with 16 bases between the two ends. CDR3 length: 14 residues. Germline V CDR1 and CDR2: MNHNY, SVGAGI (reference sequence). The CDR3 nucleotides read TGTGCCAGCAGCTTACCGGGGGGCCTATACGAGCAGTACTTC. Protein: CASSLPGGLYEQYF.

This chain connects TRBV11-3 to TRBJ1-5, with 8 bases lining up with TRBD1. The CDR3 length is 13 residues. Losses at the gene ends were 11 bases for V and 4 bases for J; bases not matched to a gene: 7. CDR1 is SGHNT and CDR2 is YENEEA in the germline V gene. The CDR3 coding sequence is TGTGCCGGACAGGGAGCGGGGAATCAGCCCCAGCATTTT. This codes for CAGQGAGNQPQHF.

This clonotype was counted only a few times. This chain uses TRBV4-3 with TRBJ1-2; 7 nucleotides line up with TRBD1. Germline CDR1 LGHNA, CDR2 YSLEER. Trimming cost V 3 bases and J 0 bases; bases outside gene matches: 10. The CDR3 has 17 amino acids. Here the CDR3 reads CASSHAWDRPTNYGYTF. The CDR3 region has the DNA TGCGCCAGCAGCCACGCGTGGGACAGACCAACTAACTATGGCTACACCTTC.

The chain couples TRBV29-1 to TRBJ1-2; 8 positions match TRBD1. The germline V gene has CDR1 SQVTM and CDR2 ANQGSEA. The CDR3 consists of 13 residues. V was clipped by 5 bases and J by 8 bases; unmatched bases: 10. As DNA, the CDR3 is TGCAGCGTTTTATCTAGGACAGGGCGAGGCTACACCTTC. Amino acids: CSVLSRTGRGYTF.

This chain links TRBV30 with TRBJ2-7; no firm D call. Trimming took off 2 bases at V and 3 bases at J, with 8 bases between the two ends. The CDR3 length is 12 residues. From germline, CDR1 is GTSNPN and CDR2 SVGIG (reference sequence). The DNA for the CDR3 is TGTGCCTGGAGTTCAGGCTTCTACGAGCAGTACTTC. Translating it yields CAWSSGFYEQYF.

J is TRBJ2-7 and V is TRBV6-2 or TRBV6-3; a weak D match, TRBD2 (6 bases). The CDR3 has 12 amino acids. Per germline, CDR1 MNHEY and CDR2 SVGEGT. Between the trimmed V and J ends, which lost 5 bases and 7 bases, there was a span of 12 bases. CDR3 loop: CASSTLANEQYF. CDR3 nucleotide sequence: TGTGCCAGCAGTACACTAGCAAATGAGCAGTACTTC.

This clonotype was recorded a few times. This rearrangement joins TRBV6-1 to TRBJ2-5; 7 nucleotides match TRBD1. The trim removed 2 bases at V and 4 bases at J, leaving 4 bases unmatched. The CDR3 loop spans 14 amino acids. The germline V gene encodes CDR1 MNHNS and CDR2 SASEGT. For the CDR3, the DNA is TGTGCCAGCAGTGAAAGGGACAGCCCAGAGACCCAGTACTTC. Protein sequence: CASSERDSPETQYF.

This clonotype was seen once. The chain recombines TRBV7-9 with TRBJ1-1; 8 bases are shared with TRBD1. CDR1 and CDR2 (germline): SEHNR, FQNEAQ (reference sequence). The CDR3 is 15 residues long. The junction had 14 bases not matched to a gene; V was cut back by 4 bases and J by 10 bases. For the CDR3, the DNA is TGTGCCAGCAGCTCCGCTTCAGGACAGGGTTCAGGAGCTTTCTTT. Translating it yields CASSSASGQGSGAFF.

V is TRBV29-1 and J is TRBJ2-7, with a tentative D call TRBD2 (6 bases). Germline V lookup: CDR1 SQVTM, CDR2 ANQGSEA. The CDR3 spans 11 residues. V was shortened by 8 bases and J by 5 bases, with 13 bases between the two germline ends. Here the CDR3 DNA reads TGCAGCCACCGATGGGGGGACGAGCAGTACTTC. It encodes CSHRWGDEQYF.

This clonotype has a handful of counts. This chain's CDR3 is CASSLGPDYEQYF. CDR3 bases: TGTGCCAGCAGCTTAGGACCCGACTACGAGCAGTACTTC. The chain employs TRBV12-1 and TRBJ2-7. TRBV12-1 is designated a pseudogene. This CDR3 comprises 13 residues.

This clonotype has more than one count but fewer than ten. This chain joins TRBV7-6 and TRBJ2-7; 9 nucleotides match TRBD1. This CDR3 has 15 amino acids. CDR1 and CDR2 from the germline V gene are SGHVS and FNYEAQ. The V gene end was trimmed by 1 base and the J gene end by 6 bases; junction bases not matched to a gene: 7. The CDR3 DNA follows: TGTGCCAGCAGCTTAGTAGTGGACAGGGGATCCGAGCAGTACTTC. Encoded protein: CASSLVVDRGSEQYF.

For this clonotype: An end of the junction does not agree with germline; a read error may underlie this. The CDR3, as DNA: TGTGCCGGCAGCTTAGTAGGCAGGGGGCCCTCAGATACGCAGTATTTT. This codes for CAGSLVGRGPSDTQYF. The V and J genes are TRBV11-1 and TRBJ2-3; TRBD1 agrees at 8 bases. This CDR3 contains 16 residues. In germline, CDR1 is SGHAT, CDR2 FQDESV (reference sequence).

The genes are TRBV7-2 and TRBJ2-7; TRBD2 aligns across 14 bases. The CDR3 is 16 amino acids. The germline V gene encodes CDR1 SGHTA and CDR2 FQGNSA. Trimming removed 4 bases from V and 2 bases from J; junction bases left unmatched: 4. The DNA for the CDR3 is TGTGCCAGCAGCTCGACTAGCGGGGGGGGAACCTACGAGCAGTACTTC. Its translation: CASSSTSGGGTYEQYF.

The gene calls are TRBV4-1 and TRBJ2-4; TRBD2 aligns across 10 bases. The J call is doubtful: the DNA matches TRBJ2-7 better. This CDR3 is 14 amino acids long. Germline V gene data show CDR1 as MGHRA and CDR2 as YSYEKL. This CDR3 is CASSPSGRNDEQYF. The DNA for the CDR3 is TGCGCCAGCAGCCCTAGCGGGAGAAACGACGAGCAGTACTTC.

The chain has TRBV6-5 and TRBJ1-1; possible D gene TRBD1, 6 bases. Germline CDR1 is MNHEY and CDR2 is SVGAGI. This CDR3 comprises 17 residues. The V and J ends lost 0 bases and 0 bases respectively, with 14 bases between them. The chain's CDR3 is CASSYSWTAFMNTEAFF. The CDR3 nucleotides read TGTGCCAGCAGTTACTCTTGGACAGCTTTTATGAACACTGAAGCTTTCTTT.